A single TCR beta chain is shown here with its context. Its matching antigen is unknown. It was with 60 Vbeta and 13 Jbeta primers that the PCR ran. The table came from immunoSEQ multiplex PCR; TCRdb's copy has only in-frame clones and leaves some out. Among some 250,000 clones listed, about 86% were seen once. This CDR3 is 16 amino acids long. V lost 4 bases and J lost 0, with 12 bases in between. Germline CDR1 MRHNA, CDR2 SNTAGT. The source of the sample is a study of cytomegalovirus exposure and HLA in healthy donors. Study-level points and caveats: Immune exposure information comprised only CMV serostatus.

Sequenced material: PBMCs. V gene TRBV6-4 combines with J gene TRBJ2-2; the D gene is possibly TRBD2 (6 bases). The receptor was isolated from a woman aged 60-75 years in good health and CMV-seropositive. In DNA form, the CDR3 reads TGTGCCAGCAGTGGGGCCCTAGCGCCGAACACCGGGGAGCTGTTTTTT. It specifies CASSGALAPNTGELFF.